This TCR beta chain was sequenced in a study of T cells after yellow fever vaccination. Study-wide background: Low-cell-number fractions were prepared with SMART-Seq v4 Ultra Low Input. Points from the study as a whole: A small share of clonotypes appeared in both CD4 and CD8 compartments. The bulk population could contribute abundant contaminating clonotypes to FACS-sorted repertoires.

TCRdb redid the calling of the 5' RACE reads with MiXCR, one entry per CDR3 protein. The table has around 250,000 distinct CDR3 sequences, 6.9% seen once. Germline trimming cut 4 bases from V and 4 bases from J; bases unmatched to any gene: 9. The CDR3 spans 15 residues. The germline V gene encodes CDR1 SGHDT and CDR2 YYEEEE. With regard to this clonotype: Its antigen is still unknown.

The J gene is TRBJ1-2, the V gene TRBV5-6; TRBD1 agrees at 8 bases. The sequencing here drew on CD4+ T cells sorted from PBMCs, taken 15 days after the yellow fever booster vaccination. The TCR originated in a man younger than 45 who received the YFV17D yellow fever vaccine. The CDR3 reads CASSGSGQATYGYTF. The CDR3, as DNA: TGTGCCAGCAGCGGCTCGGGACAGGCTACCTATGGCTACACCTTC.